This T cell receptor (beta chain) was sequenced for a study of molecular identifiers for immune sequencing clone quantification. At least ten counts were recorded for this clonotype. The germline V gene encodes CDR1 MDHEN and CDR2 SYDVKM. The J segment lost 2 bases and the V segment lost 8 bases, leaving 3 bases of the junction unmatched. This CDR3 region has 14 residues. Libraries of bulk TCR were made by previously described methods (with listed TCR primers). Each CDR3 protein is one row after TCRdb ran MiXCR on the PCR reads. The sample records about 500,000 distinct CDR3 sequences, about a fifth being singletons.

The chain is built from TRBV28 and TRBJ2-6; 7 nucleotides line up with TRBD1. The TCR originated in a human donor in good health. Some libraries in this study had Jurkat cell RNA spiked in. Sequencing used naive CD8+ T cells from blood, with Jurkat cell RNA spiked in. Documented subset: FACS-sorted CD8+CD4-CCR7+CD45RA+ naive T cells. CDR3 nucleotides: TGTGCCAGCCGAACAGGGGCTGGGGCCAACGTCCTGACTTTC. Translated: CASRTGAGANVLTF.